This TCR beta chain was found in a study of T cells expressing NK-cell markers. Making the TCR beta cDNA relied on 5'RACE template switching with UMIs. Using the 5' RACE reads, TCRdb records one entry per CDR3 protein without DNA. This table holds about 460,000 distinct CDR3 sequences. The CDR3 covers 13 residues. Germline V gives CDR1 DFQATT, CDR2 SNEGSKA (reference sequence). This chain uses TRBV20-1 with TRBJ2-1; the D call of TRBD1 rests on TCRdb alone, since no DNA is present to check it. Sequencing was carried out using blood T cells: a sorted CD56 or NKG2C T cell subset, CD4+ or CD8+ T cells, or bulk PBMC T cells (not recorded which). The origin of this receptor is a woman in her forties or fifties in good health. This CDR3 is CSAPETGDNEQFF.